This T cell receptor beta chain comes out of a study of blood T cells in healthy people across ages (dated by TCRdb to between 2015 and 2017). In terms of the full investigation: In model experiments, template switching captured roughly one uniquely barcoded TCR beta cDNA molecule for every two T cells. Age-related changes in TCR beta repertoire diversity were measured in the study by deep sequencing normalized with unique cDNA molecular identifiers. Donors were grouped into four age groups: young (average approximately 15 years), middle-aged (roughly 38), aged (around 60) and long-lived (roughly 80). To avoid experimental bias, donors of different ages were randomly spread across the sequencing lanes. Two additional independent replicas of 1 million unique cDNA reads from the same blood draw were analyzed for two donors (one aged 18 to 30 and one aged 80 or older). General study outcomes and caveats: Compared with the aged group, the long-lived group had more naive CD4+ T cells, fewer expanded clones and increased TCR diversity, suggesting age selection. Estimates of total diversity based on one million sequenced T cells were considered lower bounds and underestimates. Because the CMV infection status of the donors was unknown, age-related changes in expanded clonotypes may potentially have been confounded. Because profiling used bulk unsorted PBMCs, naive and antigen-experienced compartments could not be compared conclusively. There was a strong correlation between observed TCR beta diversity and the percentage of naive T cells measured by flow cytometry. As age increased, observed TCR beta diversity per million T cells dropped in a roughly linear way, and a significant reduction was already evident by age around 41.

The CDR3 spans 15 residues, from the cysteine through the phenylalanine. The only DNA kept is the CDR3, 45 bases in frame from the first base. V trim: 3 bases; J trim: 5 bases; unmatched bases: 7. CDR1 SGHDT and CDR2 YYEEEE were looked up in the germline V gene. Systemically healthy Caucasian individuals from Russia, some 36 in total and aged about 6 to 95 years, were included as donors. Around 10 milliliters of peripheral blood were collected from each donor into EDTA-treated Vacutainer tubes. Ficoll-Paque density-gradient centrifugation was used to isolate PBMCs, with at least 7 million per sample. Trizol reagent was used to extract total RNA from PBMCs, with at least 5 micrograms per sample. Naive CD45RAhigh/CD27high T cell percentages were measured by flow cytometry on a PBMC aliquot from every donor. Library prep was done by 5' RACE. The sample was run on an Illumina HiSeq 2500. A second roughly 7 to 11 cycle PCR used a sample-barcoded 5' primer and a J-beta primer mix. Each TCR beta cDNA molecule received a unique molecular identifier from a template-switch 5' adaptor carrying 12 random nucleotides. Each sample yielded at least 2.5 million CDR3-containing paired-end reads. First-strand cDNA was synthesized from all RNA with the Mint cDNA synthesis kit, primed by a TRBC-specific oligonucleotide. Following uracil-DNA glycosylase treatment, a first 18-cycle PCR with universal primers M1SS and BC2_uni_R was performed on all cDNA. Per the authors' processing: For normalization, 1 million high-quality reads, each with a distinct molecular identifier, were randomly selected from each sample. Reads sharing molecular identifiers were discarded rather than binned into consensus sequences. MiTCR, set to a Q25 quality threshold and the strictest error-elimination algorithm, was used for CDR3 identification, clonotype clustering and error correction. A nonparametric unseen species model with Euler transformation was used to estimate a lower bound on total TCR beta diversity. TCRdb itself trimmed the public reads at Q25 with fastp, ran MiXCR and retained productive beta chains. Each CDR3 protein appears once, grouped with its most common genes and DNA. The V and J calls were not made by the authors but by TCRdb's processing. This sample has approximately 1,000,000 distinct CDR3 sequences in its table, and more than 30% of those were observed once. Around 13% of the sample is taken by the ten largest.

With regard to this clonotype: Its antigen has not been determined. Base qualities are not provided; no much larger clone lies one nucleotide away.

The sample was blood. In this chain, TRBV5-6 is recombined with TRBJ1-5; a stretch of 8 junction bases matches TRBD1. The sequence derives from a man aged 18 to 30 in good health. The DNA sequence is TGTGCCAGCAGCTCCCTGGACAGGGATGATCAGCCCCAGCATTTT. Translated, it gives CASSSLDRDDQPQHF.